These 28 T cell receptor beta chains share one sample of origin, sequenced in a study of blood T cell repertoires in COVID-19. Sequencing used immunoSEQ multiplex PCR; TCRdb keeps in-frame clones, though not all of them. The table includes roughly 200,000 clones, about 85% detected once. Sequences were obtained from PBMCs or T cells enriched from blood (not recorded which). These receptors originate from a man aged 40-49 years who had recovered from COVID-19.

This chain connects TRBV6-5 to TRBJ1-4; maybe TRBD1 (5 bases). The CDR3 contains 16 residues. The germline V and J ends were trimmed by 2 bases and 4 bases, with 14 bases remaining between them. Germline lookup yields CDR1 MNHEY and CDR2 SVGAGI. For the CDR3, the DNA is TGTGCCAGCAGTTACGGTGGAAGGGGAAGTAATGAAAAACTGTTTTTT. Residues: CASSYGGRGSNEKLFF.

The CDR3 coding sequence is TGTGCCAGCAGTATCAACTCAGGGTACGAGGCTTTCTTT. Translation: CASSINSGYEAFF. The chain carries TRBV5-6 and TRBJ1-1; D is possibly TRBD1 (5 bases). The CDR3 is made up of 13 amino acids. CDR1 SGHDT and CDR2 YYEEEE come from the germline V gene. V was clipped by 5 bases and J by 11 bases, with 19 bases between them.

This rearrangement joins TRBV11-2 to TRBJ1-5; D unresolved. Trimming cost V 0 bases and J 9 bases, with 9 bases left between them. Per germline, CDR1 SGHAT and CDR2 FQNNGV. This CDR3 has 13 amino acids. Written as DNA, the CDR3 is TGTGCCAGCAGCTTAGATCAGGTCTCGCCCCAGCATTTT. This codes for CASSLDQVSPQHF.

This sequence joins TRBV24-1 and TRBJ2-1; 7 nucleotides agree with TRBD1. With 3 bases clipped from V and 1 base from J, the junction kept 2 bases outside the gene matches. The germline gives CDR1 KGHDR, CDR2 SFDVKD. This CDR3 comprises 15 residues. The CDR3 reads CATSDRDRSYNEQFF. The CDR3 DNA is TGTGCCACCAGTGATCGGGACAGATCCTACAATGAGCAGTTCTTC.

The rearrangement uses TRBV28 and TRBJ1-4; 8 bases map to TRBD1. Germline V lookup: CDR1 MDHEN, CDR2 SYDVKM. Trimming cost V 6 bases and J 6 bases; bases outside gene matches: 9. This CDR3 contains 15 residues. Written as DNA, the CDR3 is TGTGCCAGCAGCCCCCGGACAGGGTGGGATGAAAAACTGTTTTTT. Protein: CASSPRTGWDEKLFF.

The V gene is TRBV5-1, the J gene TRBJ2-5, with a tentative D call TRBD1 (7 bases). Per germline, CDR1 SGHRS and CDR2 YFSETQ. This CDR3 has 15 amino acids. V dropped 5 bases and J dropped 5 bases, with 19 bases sitting between them. CDR3 nucleotides: TGCGCCAGCAGTCTGCGGGACAGCCTTCGGGAGACCCAGTACTTC. It specifies CASSLRDSLRETQYF.

The chain joins TRBV5-1 to TRBJ2-7, with 8 nucleotides matching TRBD1. Germline CDR1 SGHRS, CDR2 YFSETQ. The CDR3 has 20 residues. V dropped 4 bases and J dropped 1; count of bases not matched to a gene: 22. DNA for the CDR3: TGCGCCAGCAGCCCCACTAAGTTCCCGGGACAGGTTACCCTTTCCTACGAGCAGTACTTC. This translates into CASSPTKFPGQVTLSYEQYF.

The chain joins TRBV19 to TRBJ1-2; D is possibly TRBD1 (6 bases). Germline V lookup: CDR1 LNHDA, CDR2 SQIVND (reference sequence). CDR3 size: 13 residues. V gave up 7 bases and J gave up 6 bases, with 15 bases separating them. This CDR3 is CASTMDSYNGYTF. The CDR3 nucleotides are TGTGCCAGTACTATGGACAGTTACAATGGCTACACCTTC.

This clone has a single count. This chain connects TRBV19 to TRBJ1-6; tentatively, D is TRBD1 (5 bases). Trimming pared 3 bases from V and 4 bases from J, leaving 13 bases between. The CDR3 spans 16 residues. Germline lookup yields CDR1 LNHDA and CDR2 SQIVND (reference sequence). The CDR3 DNA follows: TGTGCCAGTAGTATTCGTCAGGGCAATTATAATTCACCCCTCCACTTT. Translating gives CASSIRQGNYNSPLHF.

This rearrangement joins TRBV9 to TRBJ1-1, with 8 bases identical to TRBD1. Germline lookup yields CDR1 SGDLS and CDR2 YYNGEE. J gave up 10 bases and V 3 bases, and 5 bases lay outside the gene matches. This CDR3 is built from 12 residues. As DNA, the CDR3 is TGTGCCAGCAGCGAACAAACAGGGGGAGCTTTCTTT. Translating it yields CASSEQTGGAFF.

The gene calls are TRBV19 and TRBJ2-2; 7 nucleotides match TRBD1. The CDR3 totals 15 residues. With V trimmed by 3 bases and J by 2 bases, 3 bases remained unmatched. The germline gives CDR1 LNHDA, CDR2 SQIVND (reference sequence). CDR3 protein: CASSMGTANTGELFF. In DNA, the CDR3 is TGTGCCAGTAGTATGGGGACAGCAAACACCGGGGAGCTGTTTTTT.

This chain connects TRBV19 to TRBJ1-4; 7 positions agree with TRBD1. The CDR3 contains 15 residues. Per germline, CDR1 LNHDA and CDR2 SQIVND (reference sequence). V gave up 5 bases and J gave up 5 bases; unmatched junction bases: 8. The CDR3 DNA sequence: TGTGCCAGTAGTCCTGACAGGGTCCCCAATGAAAAACTGTTTTTT. As protein: CASSPDRVPNEKLFF. The complete variable domain, with remaining parts taken from reference TRBV19 and TRBJ1-4, reads DGGITQSPKYLFRKEGQNVTLSCEQNLNHDAMYWYRQDPGQGLRLIYYSQIVNDFQKGDIAEGYSVSREKKESFPLTVTSAQKNPTAFYLCASSPDRVPNEKLFFGSGTQLSVL.

This clone was observed a few times. V usage is TRBV5-1 and J usage is TRBJ2-1; D uncertain. Trimming removed 4 bases from V and 0 bases from J, with 11 bases in between. CDR1 is SGHRS, CDR2 YFSETQ, per germline. This CDR3 has 15 amino acids. Here the CDR3 reads CASSRSRSSYNEQFF. For the CDR3, the DNA is TGCGCCAGCAGCCGAAGCCGAAGCTCCTACAATGAGCAGTTCTTC.

This sequence joins TRBV29-1 and TRBJ1-5; 8 bases line up with TRBD1. This CDR3 is built from 15 residues. The germline V gene encodes CDR1 SQVTM and CDR2 ANQGSEA. V was pared by 7 bases and J by 4 bases, with 12 bases of the junction left unmatched. The CDR3 sequence: CSANIGQGGNQPQHF. DNA of the CDR3: TGCAGCGCCAATATAGGACAGGGAGGGAATCAGCCCCAGCATTTT.

This clone came up once. The gene calls are TRBV2 and TRBJ2-7, with a tentative D call TRBD2 (6 bases). This CDR3 region has 12 residues. The germline gives CDR1 SNHLY, CDR2 FYNNEI. With 8 bases removed from V and 2 bases from J, the gap between germline ends came to 10 bases. In nucleotides, the CDR3 is TGTGCCAGCGGCGGGGTAACCTACGAGCAGTACTTC. This gives the protein CASGGVTYEQYF.

The rearrangement uses TRBV28 and TRBJ1-5; 11 nucleotides agree with TRBD1. With 10 bases clipped from V and 7 bases from J, the junction kept 9 bases outside the gene matches. CDR3 length: 14 residues. Germline V gene sequence: CDR1 MDHEN, CDR2 SYDVKM. The CDR3 is CANLDRGHRQPQHF. CDR3 nucleotide sequence: TGTGCCAACTTGGACAGGGGGCATCGACAGCCCCAGCATTTT. Full variable domain (missing parts from reference TRBV28 and TRBJ1-5): DVKVTQSSRYLVKRTGEKVFLECVQDMDHENMFWYRQDPGLGLRLIYFSYDVKMKEKGDIPEGYSVSREKKERFSLILESASTNQTSMYLCANLDRGHRQPQHFGDGTRLSIL.

The genes are TRBV25-1 and TRBJ1-2; 8 bases map to TRBD1. After removal of 9 bases from V and 8 bases from J, the junction contained 8 bases not matched to a gene. Germline V CDR1 and CDR2: MGHDK, SYGVNS. The CDR3 spans 12 residues. CDR3 nucleotide sequence: TGTGCCAGTAGCAGGGGGCAGATAGGCTACACCTTC. Its protein is CASSRGQIGYTF.

This chain uses TRBV27 with TRBJ1-2; 7 positions agree with TRBD1. This CDR3 has 13 amino acids. Germline CDR1 and CDR2: MNHEY and SMNVEV (reference sequence). With V trimmed by 3 bases and J by 8 bases, 6 bases remained unmatched. The CDR3 spells CASSFTQGGGYTF. DNA of the CDR3: TGTGCCAGCAGTTTCACGCAGGGGGGAGGCTACACCTTC.

This rearrangement joins TRBV20-1 to TRBJ1-6; tentative D call: TRBD1 (5 bases). Trimming took 6 bases from V and 6 from J, leaving 6 bases between them. Germline CDR1 DFQATT, CDR2 SNEGSKA (reference sequence). The length of the CDR3 is 11 residues. In DNA form, the CDR3 reads TGCAGTGCAAGGGGTAATTCACCCCTCCACTTT. It is translated as CSARGNSPLHF.

The V call is TRBV6-5, the J call TRBJ1-1; possibly TRBD1 for D (5 bases). There are 16 residues in the CDR3. V was shortened by 2 bases and J by 1 base, with 14 bases between the two germline ends. Germline V gives CDR1 MNHEY, CDR2 SVGAGI. This CDR3 reads CASSYVGVGGNTEAFF. As DNA, the CDR3 is TGTGCCAGCAGTTACGTAGGGGTGGGTGGGAACACTGAAGCTTTCTTT.

This sequence joins TRBV7-6 and TRBJ2-2; 9 nucleotides align to TRBD1. The J segment lost 7 bases and the V segment lost 2 bases, leaving 5 bases of the junction unmatched. CDR1 is SGHVS and CDR2 is FNYEAQ in the germline V gene. CDR3 length: 15 amino acids. CDR3 coding DNA: TGTGCCAGCAGCTTACTAAGGACAGGGGACGGGGAGCTGTTTTTT. It encodes CASSLLRTGDGELFF.

The V call is TRBV28, the J call TRBJ1-1; D is unresolved. The V end lost 6 bases, the J end lost 8 bases, and 13 bases lay between the germline ends. The CDR3 is 12 residues long. Germline values: CDR1 MDHEN, CDR2 SYDVKM. DNA for the CDR3: TGTGCCAGCAGCTCCACACGCGGGGAAGCTTTCTTT. This codes for CASSSTRGEAFF.

The chain combines TRBV27 with TRBJ2-5; 7 bases are a match to TRBD1. This CDR3 has 14 residues. Germline V gives CDR1 MNHEY, CDR2 SMNVEV (reference sequence). V trimming: 6 bases; J trimming: 5 bases; junction bases outside the gene matches: 9. CDR3 loop: CASRTDRVGETQYF. CDR3 DNA: TGTGCCAGCAGGACTGACAGGGTCGGCGAGACCCAGTACTTC.

The V call is TRBV24-1, the J call TRBJ1-2; no clear D gene. Germline assignment: CDR1 KGHDR and CDR2 SFDVKD. Trimming took 3 bases from V and 4 from J, leaving 14 bases between them. The CDR3 covers 15 residues. The CDR3 is CATSDEDGELYGYTF. In DNA form, the CDR3 reads TGTGCCACCAGTGATGAAGACGGGGAACTCTATGGCTACACCTTC.

The rearrangement links TRBV3-1 (or the pseudogene TRBV3-2) to TRBJ1-4; possible D gene TRBD1, 5 bases. Germline CDR1 is LGHDT and CDR2 is YNNKEL (reference sequence). V was pared by 6 bases and J by 8 bases, with 16 bases between. The CDR3 is made up of 14 amino acids. CDR3 nucleotide sequence: TGTGCCAGCAGTCGCCAGGGTATTCGAGAAAAACTGTTTTTT. This encodes CASSRQGIREKLFF.

V and J are TRBV4-1 and TRBJ2-2; TRBD1 aligns across 9 bases. The CDR3 spans 17 residues. Germline CDR1 MGHRA, CDR2 YSYEKL. V gave up 0 bases and J gave up 3 bases; unmatched junction bases: 5. CDR3: CASSQELDRGYTGELFF. As DNA, the CDR3 is TGCGCCAGCAGCCAAGAATTGGACAGGGGATACACCGGGGAGCTGTTTTTT.

This chain joins TRBV3-1 (or the pseudogene TRBV3-2) and TRBJ2-7, with TRBD1 as a possible D gene (6 bases). Deletions cut 6 bases from V and 6 bases from J, with 15 bases between. This CDR3 comprises 13 residues. From germline, CDR1 is LGHDT and CDR2 YNNKEL (reference sequence). Here the CDR3 reads CASRDYRVGEQYF. CDR3 DNA: TGTGCCAGCAGGGATTACAGGGTTGGCGAGCAGTACTTC.

V is TRBV15 and J is TRBJ1-5; no reliable D call. The V gene lost 7 bases and the J gene lost 7 bases, with 23 bases spanning the gap. CDR1 is LNHNV, CDR2 YYDKDF, per germline (reference sequence). This CDR3 has 16 residues. The CDR3 here is CATTNTTDPYKQPQHF. The CDR3 DNA is TGTGCCACCACTAATACCACAGACCCGTATAAGCAGCCCCAGCATTTT.